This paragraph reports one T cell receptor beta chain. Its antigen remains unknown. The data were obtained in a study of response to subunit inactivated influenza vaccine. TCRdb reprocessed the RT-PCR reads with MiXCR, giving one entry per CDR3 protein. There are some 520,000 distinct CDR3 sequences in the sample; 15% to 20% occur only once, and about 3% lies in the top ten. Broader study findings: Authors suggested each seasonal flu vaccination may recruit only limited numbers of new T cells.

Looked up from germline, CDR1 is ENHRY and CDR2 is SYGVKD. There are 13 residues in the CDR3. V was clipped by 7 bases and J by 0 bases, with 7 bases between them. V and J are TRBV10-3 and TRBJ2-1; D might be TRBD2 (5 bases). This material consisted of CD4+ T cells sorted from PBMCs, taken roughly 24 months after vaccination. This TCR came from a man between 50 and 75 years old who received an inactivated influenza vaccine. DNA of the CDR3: TGTGCCATCACAGCGGACTCCTACAATGAGCAGTTCTTC. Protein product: CAITADSYNEQFF.